The rows below give T cell receptor beta chains drawn from one sample of a study of blood T cell repertoires in COVID-19. The data were produced by immunoSEQ multiplex PCR, yet TCRdb's version contains in-frame clones alone and is incomplete. The sample has some 170,000 clones, 82% seen once. Input material: peripheral blood. These receptors were taken from an older woman with acute or convalescent COVID-19. Both conserved end residues are part of each CDR3. Fields, in order: clone size, CDR3 length, V gene, J gene, D gene, CDR3 protein, CDR3 DNA. D genes are given only for firm matches. A clone size is listed for some rows: how often the clone was seen (once, few, many), or a class if it is expanded.

-	15	TRBV7-2	TRBJ2-7	TRBD2	CASSPEREGLDEQYF	TGTGCCAGCAGCCCCGAGCGGGAGGGCCTCGACGAGCAGTACTTC
-	14	TRBV7-3	TRBJ2-3	-	CASSFSGGTDTQYF	TGTGCCAGCAGCTTCAGCGGCGGGACAGATACGCAGTATTTT
-	14	TRBV19	TRBJ2-5	-	CASSIGAVQETQYF	TGTGCCAGTAGTATAGGGGCAGTCCAAGAGACCCAGTACTTC
-	17	TRBV19	TRBJ1-5	-	CASSIVPRQGSNQPQHF	TGTGCCAGTAGTATAGTTCCTCGGCAGGGGAGCAATCAGCCCCAGCATTTT
-	11	TRBV10-3	TRBJ1-2	-	CAIGNRDGYTF	TGTGCCATCGGTAACAGGGATGGCTACACCTTC
-	15	TRBV6-1	TRBJ1-5	-	CASSESGAGWQPQHF	TGTGCCAGCAGTGAATCAGGGGCTGGCTGGCAGCCCCAGCATTTT
-	16	TRBV3-1/TRBV3-2	TRBJ2-2	TRBD2	CASSQESGRGGGELFF	TGTGCCAGCAGCCAAGAATCCGGGAGGGGGGGCGGGGAGCTGTTTTTT
-	15	TRBV7-2	TRBJ1-6	-	CASTLNRMGNSPLHF	TGTGCCAGCACCCTAAACAGGATGGGGAATTCACCCCTCCACTTT
few	11	TRBV24-1	TRBJ1-2	-	CATSDYIGYTF	TGTGCCACCAGTGATTATATTGGCTACACCTTC
-	14	TRBV6-1	TRBJ2-7	TRBD1	CASSEYQGAYEQYF	TGTGCCAGCAGTGAATACCAGGGGGCCTACGAGCAGTACTTC
-	18	TRBV14	TRBJ1-2	TRBD1	CASSQEIGQGRITDGYTF	TGTGCCAGCAGCCAAGAAATAGGACAGGGAAGAATTACGGATGGCTACACCTTC
-	14	TRBV12-5	TRBJ1-1	-	CASKGGVPNTEAFF	TGTGCTAGCAAGGGGGGGGTACCGAACACTGAAGCTTTCTTT
-	16	TRBV30	TRBJ2-7	-	CAWSASRPVRFYEQYF	TGTGCCTGGAGTGCCAGCCGCCCCGTGAGGTTCTACGAGCAGTACTTC
-	15	TRBV19	TRBJ1-2	TRBD1	CASSPGTGANYGYTF	TGTGCCAGTAGTCCAGGGACAGGGGCAAACTATGGCTACACCTTC
-	15	TRBV19	TRBJ2-1	TRBD2	CASSIGLAGKDEQFF	TGTGCCAGTAGTATTGGGCTAGCGGGAAAGGATGAGCAGTTCTTC
-	13	TRBV12-3/TRBV12-4	TRBJ1-1	-	CASSLGGRSEAFF	TGTGCCAGCAGTCTTGGGGGCAGGTCTGAAGCTTTCTTT